These 9 T cell receptor beta chains originate from one sample sequenced in a study of T-cell reconstitution after alpha-beta-depleted transplantation in children. The TCRbeta library incorporated unique molecular identifiers. TCRdb fed the PCR reads into MiXCR, producing one record per CDR3 protein. The sample yields hundreds of thousands of distinct CDR3 sequences, roughly 13% seen once. The specimen comprised PBMCs, sampled before TCRalphabeta/CD19-depleted stem cell transplant. These TCRs come from a girl aged 2 to 9 with congenital amegakaryocytic thrombocytopenia, due to receive a stem cell transplant.

This clonotype was counted between two and nine times. One end of the junction fails to match germline, which may point to a read error. The chain joins TRBV7-3 to TRBJ2-5, with D perhaps TRBD1 or TRBD2 (5 bases each). This CDR3 is built from 13 residues. CDR1 is SGHTA, CDR2 FQGTGA, per germline. The CDR3 DNA sequence: TGTGCCAGCAGCTTAAGTGAAGGGACCGTCCCCAACTTC. Translation gives CASSLSEGTVPNF.

Only one count was recorded for this clonotype. One end of the junction does not line up with germline, which may come from a read error. The CDR3, as DNA: TGCTGTGCTAGAGATCTAAGGACAGGGGGCAACACCGGGGAGCTGTTTTTT. This translates into CCARDLRTGGNTGELFF. The J gene is TRBJ2-2, the V gene TRBV20-1; the match to TRBD1 covers 11 bases. The CDR3 sequence is 17 residues long. The germline V gene has CDR1 DFQATT and CDR2 SNEGSKA (reference sequence).

This clonotype was counted many times. The genes are TRBV5-1 and TRBJ2-1; 8 bases map to TRBD2. Trimming took 3 bases from V and 8 from J; bases not matched to a gene: 10. Germline V gene sequence: CDR1 SGHRS, CDR2 YFSETQ. CDR3 size: 15 residues. The CDR3: CASSSGTRESDEQFF. The CDR3 DNA follows: TGCGCCAGCAGCTCCGGGACTAGGGAGTCAGATGAGCAGTTCTTC.

The chain carries TRBV7-8 and TRBJ2-3, with D perhaps assigned TRBD1 or TRBD2 (5 bases each). V lost 2 bases and J lost 3, with 9 bases in between. Germline V lookup: CDR1 SGHVS, CDR2 FQNEAQ. This CDR3 spans 14 amino acids. The CDR3 DNA follows: TGTGCCAGCAGCTTATACGAGGGGACAGATACGCAGTATTTT. Amino acids: CASSLYEGTDTQYF.

In this sample, this clonotype turned up many times. The gene calls are TRBV28 and TRBJ2-6, with TRBD2 matching over 7 bases. The ends lost 3 bases at V and 0 bases at J; junction bases unmatched: 14. This CDR3 is built from 20 residues. CDR1 is MDHEN and CDR2 is SYDVKM in the germline V gene. The CDR3 loop reads CASSLVLAALDSSGANVLTF. Written as DNA, the CDR3 is TGTGCCAGCAGTTTGGTGCTAGCGGCCCTTGATAGCTCTGGGGCCAACGTCCTGACTTTC.

The genes are TRBV5-1 and TRBJ2-1; D remains unclear. The V end lost 7 bases, the J end lost 6 bases, and 8 bases lay between the germline ends. The CDR3 spans 11 residues. CDR1 is SGHRS and CDR2 is YFSETQ in the germline V gene. CDR3 loop: CASSIPNEQFF. DNA for the CDR3: TGCGCCAGCTCAATCCCCAATGAGCAGTTCTTC.

This clonotype was detected ten times or more. This chain uses TRBV10-3 with TRBJ2-1; 7 nucleotides match TRBD2. J lost 6 bases, V lost 11 bases, and 13 bases had no gene match. Germline lookup yields CDR1 ENHRY and CDR2 SYGVKD. This CDR3 has 14 residues. For the CDR3, the DNA is TGTGCCTCCTCTCCCCACTCGGGGGGCAATGAGCAGTTCTTC. Its translation is CASSPHSGGNEQFF.

There are many counts of this clonotype. The V and J genes are TRBV5-1 and TRBJ1-4; 7 bases are a match to TRBD1. The CDR3 runs to 16 residues. CDR1 is SGHRS and CDR2 is YFSETQ in the germline V gene. The junction had 10 bases not matched to a gene; V was cut back by 3 bases and J by 5 bases. The CDR3 DNA follows: TGCGCCAGCAGCTGGGGACCGGGACAGTCCAATGAAAAACTGTTTTTT. It codes for CASSWGPGQSNEKLFF.

Remarks on this clonotype: Given a much more abundant clone one base away, this may be a read error. The chain links TRBV6-5 to TRBJ1-5; the D gene is possibly TRBD1 (5 bases). The CDR3 loop spans 15 amino acids. The V end was cut by 1 base, the J end by 2 bases, with 9 bases between. Looked up from germline, CDR1 is MNHEY and CDR2 is SVGAGI. The DNA of the CDR3 is TGTGCCAGCAGTTACTATAGGGGTCGCAATCAGCCCCAGCATTTT. Translation gives CASSYYRGRNQPQHF.